This TCR beta chain is from a study of T cells in Graves' hyperthyroidism and ophthalmopathy. Amplified TCR beta CDR3 regions came from RNA transcripts. A first-round RT-PCR of the TCR CDR3 used the HTBI primer set. Each CDR3 protein gets one entry after TCRdb re-called the multiplex PCR reads with MiXCR. The repertoire holds around 600,000 distinct CDR3 sequences, approximately 15% seen once, with about 7% in the top ten. In its sample, this clonotype was seen many times. V shed 3 bases, J shed 2 bases, and the junction held 2 bases outside the gene matches. Per the germline V gene, CDR1 is DFQATT and CDR2 is SNEGSKA (reference sequence). The CDR3 sequence is 13 residues long.

This chain uses TRBV20-1 with TRBJ2-5; TRBD1 aligns across 8 bases. Sequenced sample: blood. This TCR was sampled from a woman aged 30 to 39 with Graves' hyperthyroidism. The CDR3 sequence: CSASRGPQETQYF. The CDR3, as DNA: TGCAGTGCTAGCAGGGGGCCTCAAGAGACCCAGTACTTC.